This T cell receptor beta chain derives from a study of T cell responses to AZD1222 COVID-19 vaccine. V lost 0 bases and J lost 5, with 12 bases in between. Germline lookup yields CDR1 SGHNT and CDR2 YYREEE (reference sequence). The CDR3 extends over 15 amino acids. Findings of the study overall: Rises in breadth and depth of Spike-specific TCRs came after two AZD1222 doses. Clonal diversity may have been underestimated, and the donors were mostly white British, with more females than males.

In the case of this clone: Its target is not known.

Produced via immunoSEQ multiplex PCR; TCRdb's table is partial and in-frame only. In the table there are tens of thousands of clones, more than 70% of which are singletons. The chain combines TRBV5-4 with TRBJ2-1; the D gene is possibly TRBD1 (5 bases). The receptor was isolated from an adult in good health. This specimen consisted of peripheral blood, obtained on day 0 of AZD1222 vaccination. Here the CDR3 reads CASSLGVGANNEQFF. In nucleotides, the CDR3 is TGTGCCAGCAGCTTGGGGGTAGGGGCCAACAATGAGCAGTTCTTC.